The sequence of this T cell receptor (beta chain) was determined in a study of human T cells and chemical hapten exposure. TCRdb redid the calling of the 5' RACE reads with MiXCR, one entry per CDR3 protein. The table records some 150,000 distinct CDR3 sequences, 3.5% to 5% of them present only once. The sample holds many counts of this clonotype. The germline gives CDR1 SGHVS, CDR2 FNYEAQ. The CDR3 spans 16 residues. V dropped 4 bases and J dropped 3 bases, with 19 bases sitting between them. The total RNA was obtained from whole blood that was not fractionated. The sequence derives from a female donor in good health. The V and J genes are TRBV7-6 and TRBJ2-7; weak D call: TRBD2 (7 bases). The CDR3 loop reads CASSSSHREGRYEQYF. CDR3 nucleotide sequence: TGTGCCAGCAGCTCCTCCCACAGGGAGGGACGCTACGAGCAGTACTTC. The whole variable domain, remainder taken from reference TRBV7-6 and TRBJ2-7, is GAGVSQSPRYKVTKRGQDVALRCDPISGHVSLYWYRQALGQGPEFLTYFNYEAQQDKSGLPNDRFSAERPEGSISTLTIQRTEQRDSAMYRCASSSSHREGRYEQYFGPGTRLTVT.